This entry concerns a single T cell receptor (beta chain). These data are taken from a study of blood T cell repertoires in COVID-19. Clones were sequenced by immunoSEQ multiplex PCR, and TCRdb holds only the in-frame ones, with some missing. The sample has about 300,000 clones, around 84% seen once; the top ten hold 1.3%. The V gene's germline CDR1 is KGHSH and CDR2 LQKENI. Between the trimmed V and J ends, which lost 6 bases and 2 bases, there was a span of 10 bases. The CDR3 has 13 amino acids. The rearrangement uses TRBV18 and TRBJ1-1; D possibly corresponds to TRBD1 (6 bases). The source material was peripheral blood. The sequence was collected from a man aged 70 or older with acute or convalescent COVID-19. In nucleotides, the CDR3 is TGTGCCAGCTCGAGGGGGACCAACACTGAAGCTTTCTTT. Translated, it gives CASSRGTNTEAFF. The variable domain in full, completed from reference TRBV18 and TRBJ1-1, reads NAGVMQNPRHLVRRRGQEARLRCSPMKGHSHVYWYRQLPEEGLKFMVYLQKENIIDESGMPKERFSAEFPKEGPSILRIQQVVRGDSAAYFCASSRGTNTEAFFGQGTRLTVV.